The clone carrying this T cell receptor beta chain was observed a single time. Its matching antigen is unknown. None of the donors, who were healthy HIV-negative adults, had recently had acute infections or vaccinations. This specimen belongs to a study of shared clonotypes between healthy human individuals. Study overall: Three plates each covered CD4 naive and memory; CD8 naive two, CD8 memory one.

Data came from immunoSEQ multiplex PCR; TCRdb stores just in-frame clones and leaves some out. The table records 2 million to 3 million clones, 93% of them present only once. Per the germline V gene, CDR1 is MNHNS and CDR2 is SASEGT. V lost 7 bases to trimming and J lost 4 bases, with 14 bases between them. The CDR3 is made up of 14 amino acids. Overall study findings and caveats: The study sampled only blood, and tissue repertoires likely differ. It was the non-shared clonotypes that had lower generation probabilities than clonotypes shared by all four donors.

The sample consisted of naive CD4+ T cells from PBMCs. Subset: CD45RA+ positively selected. This chain joins TRBV6-1 and TRBJ2-1; perhaps TRBD2 as D (6 bases). The origin of this receptor is a man between 18 and 29 years old in good health. Some clones in this sample may be carry-over from other donors' samples. CDR3 loop: CASNAGTTYNEQFF. CDR3 DNA sequence: TGTGCCAGCAACGCGGGGACGACATACAATGAGCAGTTCTTC.